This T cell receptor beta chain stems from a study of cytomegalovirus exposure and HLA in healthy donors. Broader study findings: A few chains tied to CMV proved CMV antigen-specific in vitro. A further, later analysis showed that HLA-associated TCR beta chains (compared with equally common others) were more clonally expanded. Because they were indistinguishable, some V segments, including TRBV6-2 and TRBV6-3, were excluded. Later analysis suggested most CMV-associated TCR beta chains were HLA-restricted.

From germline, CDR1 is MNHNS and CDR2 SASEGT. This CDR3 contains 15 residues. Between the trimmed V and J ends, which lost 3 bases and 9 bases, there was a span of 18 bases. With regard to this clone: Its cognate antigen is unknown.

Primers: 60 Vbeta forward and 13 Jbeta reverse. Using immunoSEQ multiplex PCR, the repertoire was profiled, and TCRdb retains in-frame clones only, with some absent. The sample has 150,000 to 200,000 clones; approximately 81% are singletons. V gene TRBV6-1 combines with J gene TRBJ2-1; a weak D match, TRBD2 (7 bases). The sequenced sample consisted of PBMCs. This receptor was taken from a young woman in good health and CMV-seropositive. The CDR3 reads CASSEYFAGAGEQFF. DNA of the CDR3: TGTGCCAGCAGTGAGTATTTCGCGGGGGCTGGTGAGCAGTTCTTC.